These T cell receptor beta chains were read from a single sample in a study of spatial heterogeneity in lung cancer. Each CDR3 protein gets one entry after TCRdb re-called the 5' RACE reads with MiXCR. The table lists fewer than 100,000 distinct CDR3 sequences, less than 20% of them singletons. The sample was PBMCs, taken at follow-up. The origin of the receptors is a male donor with early-stage non-small cell lung cancer. The CDR3 runs from the conserved cysteine through the conserved F or W. Each record gives: V gene, clone size, J gene, D gene, CDR3 DNA, CDR3 protein. A D gene is named only where the DNA matches it firmly. A row's size may be missing; if present it is once, few, many or a size class.

TRBV24-1,-,TRBJ2-5,-,TGTGCCACCAGTGACCTAGGGACCCAGTACTTC,CATSDLGTQYF
TRBV9,few,TRBJ2-5,-,TGTGCCAGCAGCGTACAACCGTCAGGGGTATTACAAGAGACCCAGTACTTC,CASSVQPSGVLQETQYF
TRBV3-1,few,TRBJ2-5,TRBD2,TGTGCCAGCAGTAGTAGCGGGGGGGCCGTCGAGACCCAGTACTTC,CASSSSGGAVETQYF
TRBV6-7,many,TRBJ2-3,-,TGTGCCAGCAGTACCCCCCTGGCGGGGAAGACAGATACGCAGTATTTT,CASSTPLAGKTDTQYF
TRBV7-9,few,TRBJ2-3,TRBD1,TGTGCCAGCAGCAGGACAGGGGGCGGCACAGATACGCAGTATTTT,CASSRTGGGTDTQYF
TRBV4-3,few,TRBJ2-3,TRBD1,TGCGCCAGCAGCCAAGAAGGGGGCCCAGATACGCAGTATTTT,CASSQEGGPDTQYF
TRBV30,-,TRBJ2-1,-,TGTGCCTGGAGCCTCCTCGGGGATCGGAATGAGCAGTTCTTC,CAWSLLGDRNEQFF
TRBV5-1,-,TRBJ2-2,-,TGCGCCAGCAGGTTGGATCCGAACACCGGGGAGCTGTTTTTT,CASRLDPNTGELFF
TRBV9,few,TRBJ2-1,-,TGTGCCAGCAGCGTAGCCGGTCTCCAGGGGGGGCGCAATGAGCAGTTCTTC,CASSVAGLQGGRNEQFF
TRBV12-3/TRBV12-4,few,TRBJ2-3,-,TGTGCCAGCAATCCTACGAAGGATACGCAGTATTTT,CASNPTKDTQYF
TRBV7-2,few,TRBJ1-3,-,TGTGCCAGCACCCGCCGGGCAGGACCTGGAAACACCATATATTTT,CASTRRAGPGNTIYF
TRBV7-2,-,TRBJ2-1,-,TGTGCCAGCAGCCCTTTCCGAAATGAGCAGTTCTTC,CASSPFRNEQFF
TRBV20-1,few,TRBJ2-1,TRBD1,TGCAGTGCTAGGGGACAGGGGTTCTACAATGAGCAGTTCTTC,CSARGQGFYNEQFF
TRBV7-2,-,TRBJ1-2,-,TGTGCCAGCAGCTTAGAAGCGTTATTCTCAGGGTCGGGAGGCTACACCTTC,CASSLEALFSGSGGYTF
TRBV15,few,TRBJ1-5,-,TGTGCCACCAGCAGCGCCGGGACATACAGCAATCAGCCCCAGCATTTT,CATSSAGTYSNQPQHF
TRBV9,-,TRBJ1-3,-,TGTGCCAGCAGCGTAGGTGCATCCAGGGCCAACACCATATATTTT,CASSVGASRANTIYF